This T cell receptor (beta chain) comes out of a study of T cells after yellow fever vaccination. Overall study: SMART-Seq v4 Ultra Low Input served to prepare low-cell-number fractions.

TCRdb used MiXCR to reprocess the 5' RACE reads, holding one entry per CDR3 protein. The repertoire holds approximately 32,000 distinct CDR3 sequences, with around 4.8% as singletons. This clonotype was recorded at least ten times. V lost 0 bases and J 1 base, leaving 4 bases between the germline ends. Germline assignment: CDR1 LGHNA and CDR2 YSLEER. The CDR3 extends over 13 amino acids. The material sequenced was CD8+ T cells sorted from PBMCs, taken 5 days after the yellow fever booster vaccination. The V call is TRBV4-3, the J call TRBJ2-7; D ambiguous. The origin of this receptor is a young man who received the YFV17D yellow fever vaccine. The CDR3 region has the DNA TGCGCCAGCAGCCAAGATCAATCCTACGAGCAGTACTTC. Its protein is CASSQDQSYEQYF.